A selection of T cell receptor beta chains follows, all from one sample in a study of shared clonotypes between healthy human individuals. Sequenced by immunoSEQ multiplex PCR; TCRdb stores in-frame clones only, minus some. The sample comprises over a million clones, around 78% of which are singletons, and 0.5% to 0.6% rests with the top ten. Specimen: memory CD4+ T cells from PBMCs. The receptors shown here come from a man aged 18-30 years in good health. Some clones in this sample may be carry-over from other donors' samples. Both conserved end residues are part of each CDR3. Each record gives: clone size, J gene, V gene, D gene, CDR3 DNA, CDR3 protein. The D gene is left open where the match is weak. A clone size is listed for some rows: how often the clone was seen (once, few, many), or a class if it is expanded.

size: -; J: TRBJ2-1; V: TRBV6-1; D: -; DNA: TGTGCCAGCAGCTTTGAAAGGGGTGAGCAGTTCTTC; CDR3: CASSFERGEQFF
size: -; J: TRBJ2-5; V: TRBV28; D: -; DNA: TGTGCCAGCAGAGTTGGACGGAGACTCCAAGAGACCCAGTACTTC; CDR3: CASRVGRRLQETQYF
size: few; J: TRBJ1-1; V: TRBV30; D: TRBD1; DNA: TGTGCCTGGACTAGAACACTGACAGGGCAGACTGAAGCTTTCTTT; CDR3: CAWTRTLTGQTEAFF
size: -; J: TRBJ2-2; V: TRBV7-2; D: -; DNA: TGTGCCAGCAGCTTATCGGGGATCACCGGGGAGCTGTTTTTT; CDR3: CASSLSGITGELFF
size: -; J: TRBJ2-1; V: TRBV6-5; D: TRBD2; DNA: TGTGCCAGCCGCCGTGTAGGACTAGCGGGAGAGCAGTTCTTC; CDR3: CASRRVGLAGEQFF
size: -; J: TRBJ1-4; V: TRBV7-3; D: -; DNA: TGTGCCAGCAGCGTCGACAGGAATGAAAAACTGTTTTTT; CDR3: CASSVDRNEKLFF
size: -; J: TRBJ2-7; V: TRBV18; D: -; DNA: TGTGCCAGCTCACCATCCCCGAACCAGGGAGAGCAGTACTTC; CDR3: CASSPSPNQGEQYF
size: -; J: TRBJ1-2; V: TRBV10-1; D: -; DNA: TGCGCCAGCAGTGTACCGGGATACAACTATGGCTACACCTTC; CDR3: CASSVPGYNYGYTF
size: -; J: TRBJ2-7; V: TRBV7-5; D: -; DNA: TGTGTCAGAAGCCTCGGGGCCTACGAGCAGTACTTC; CDR3: CVRSLGAYEQYF
size: -; J: TRBJ1-2; V: TRBV6-1; D: -; DNA: TGTGCATCGGGGGCTTGGGGCGGTGGCTACACCTTC; CDR3: CASGAWGGGYTF
size: -; J: TRBJ2-7; V: TRBV2; D: TRBD1; DNA: TGTGCCAGCAGTGAAAGGGGACAGAGTTACGAGCAGTACTTC; CDR3: CASSERGQSYEQYF
size: -; J: TRBJ2-3; V: TRBV7-2; D: -; DNA: TGTGCCAGCAGCTTACGAGAACCTAGCACAGATACGCAGTATTTT; CDR3: CASSLREPSTDTQYF
size: few; J: TRBJ2-3; V: TRBV5-1; D: TRBD2; DNA: TGCGCCACCACCCAGGGCGGGAGACCAACAGATACGCAGTATTTT; CDR3: CATTQGGRPTDTQYF
size: -; J: TRBJ2-3; V: TRBV2; D: -; DNA: TGTGCCAGCAGTAACAGGGTGGGGACAGATACGCAGTATTTT; CDR3: CASSNRVGTDTQYF
size: -; J: TRBJ2-4; V: TRBV28; D: -; DNA: TGTGCCAGCAGTTTATTCACAGCCAAAAACATTCAGTACTTC; CDR3: CASSLFTAKNIQYF
size: -; J: TRBJ2-5; V: TRBV6-6; D: TRBD1; DNA: TGTGCCAGCAGGAATACAGGGGACCCAGAGACCCAGTACTTC; CDR3: CASRNTGDPETQYF
size: -; J: TRBJ2-7; V: TRBV7-8; D: TRBD2; DNA: TGTGCCAGCAGCTCCGGAGGGTTAGCGGGGACCTACGAGCAGTACTTC; CDR3: CASSSGGLAGTYEQYF
size: -; J: TRBJ2-7; V: TRBV28; D: TRBD1; DNA: TGTGCCAGCAGAACCCGGACAGGGTTTTCGTACGAGCAGTACTTC; CDR3: CASRTRTGFSYEQYF
size: few; J: TRBJ2-3; V: TRBV7-2; D: TRBD2; DNA: TGTGCCAGCAGATCAGGAATAGCGGGAGCAGATACGCAGTATTTT; CDR3: CASRSGIAGADTQYF
size: -; J: TRBJ1-5; V: TRBV19; D: -; DNA: TGTGCCAGTAGTATCTGGATTTATAGCGATCAGCCCCAGCATTTT; CDR3: CASSIWIYSDQPQHF
size: once; J: TRBJ2-7; V: TRBV28; D: -; DNA: TGTGCCAGCAGTTTAGTGGGGGTTTCCGAGCAGTACTTC; CDR3: CASSLVGVSEQYF
size: -; J: TRBJ2-3; V: TRBV5-1; D: -; DNA: TGCGCCAGCACCCTCGCGGCCCCCGATACGCAGTATTTT; CDR3: CASTLAAPDTQYF
size: -; J: TRBJ1-4; V: TRBV10-2; D: -; DNA: TGCGCCAGCGGGGAGTCCGGGACAACTAATGAAAAACTGTTTTTT; CDR3: CASGESGTTNEKLFF
size: once; J: TRBJ2-7; V: TRBV10-3; D: TRBD1; DNA: TGTGCCATCAGGTCTCCGGGACAGGGCTCCTACGAGCAGTACTTC; CDR3: CAIRSPGQGSYEQYF
size: -; J: TRBJ1-3; V: TRBV4-1; D: -; DNA: TGCGCCAGCAGCCAGCTACAAATACCTGGAAACACCATATATTTT; CDR3: CASSQLQIPGNTIYF
size: once; J: TRBJ2-2; V: TRBV19; D: -; DNA: TGTGTCGTGGGAGGGAACACCGGGGAGCTGTTTTTT; CDR3: CVVGGNTGELFF
size: -; J: TRBJ1-2; V: TRBV2; D: TRBD1; DNA: TGTGCCAGCGCGCTTGACAGGGGAGACTACACCTTC; CDR3: CASALDRGDYTF
size: -; J: TRBJ2-2; V: TRBV7-3; D: TRBD1; DNA: TGTGCCAGCAGCACCGGGACAGGGGTCGCCGGGGAGCTGTTTTTT; CDR3: CASSTGTGVAGELFF
size: -; J: TRBJ2-3; V: TRBV7-9; D: TRBD2; DNA: TGTGCCAGCAGCTCGAAGCTAGCGGGAGCTGATACGCAGTATTTT; CDR3: CASSSKLAGADTQYF
size: few; J: TRBJ1-5; V: TRBV7-2; D: -; DNA: TGTGCCAGCAGCTTAGTCGGCAGGGACAATCAGCCCCAGCATTTT; CDR3: CASSLVGRDNQPQHF
size: -; J: TRBJ2-1; V: TRBV5-8; D: -; DNA: TGTGCCAGCAGCTTCAGGGTCCTCTCCTACAATGAGCAGTTCTTC; CDR3: CASSFRVLSYNEQFF
size: few; J: TRBJ1-1; V: TRBV25-1; D: -; DNA: TGTGCCAGCAGTGATCGAACAGGGAATGGGAACACTGAAGCTTTCTTT; CDR3: CASSDRTGNGNTEAFF
size: few; J: TRBJ1-1; V: TRBV29-1; D: -; DNA: TGCAGCGTTTTCCGGGGGGACAATACTGAAGCTTTCTTT; CDR3: CSVFRGDNTEAFF
size: -; J: TRBJ2-3; V: TRBV7-3; D: -; DNA: TGTGCCAGCAGCTTCCGCACCCATACAGATACGCAGTATTTT; CDR3: CASSFRTHTDTQYF
size: -; J: TRBJ2-2; V: TRBV2; D: TRBD1; DNA: TGTGCCAGCAGCGTCCGGGACAGCCCCACGGGCGGGGAGCTGTTTTTT; CDR3: CASSVRDSPTGGELFF
size: -; J: TRBJ1-3; V: TRBV19; D: TRBD1; DNA: TGTGCCAGTAGTGTGGGACAGCTGAGCTCTGGAAACACCATATATTTT; CDR3: CASSVGQLSSGNTIYF
size: -; J: TRBJ2-3; V: TRBV5-1; D: -; DNA: TGCGCCAGCAGCTCCCTGGGCGGGACGCAGTATTTT; CDR3: CASSSLGGTQYF
size: -; J: TRBJ1-1; V: TRBV5-4; D: TRBD1; DNA: TGTGCCAGCAGCATAACCAGGGGGGGCTCGAACACTGAAGCTTTCTTT; CDR3: CASSITRGGSNTEAFF
size: few; J: TRBJ1-4; V: TRBV5-4; D: TRBD1; DNA: TGTGCCAGCAGCCCCACAGGGGGCTCTGATGAAAAACTGTTTTTT; CDR3: CASSPTGGSDEKLFF
size: -; J: TRBJ2-7; V: TRBV29-1; D: -; DNA: TGCAGCGTTAAATCTAGTGGGAACGAGCAGTACTTC; CDR3: CSVKSSGNEQYF
size: -; J: TRBJ2-7; V: TRBV6-4; D: -; DNA: TGTGCCAGCAGCTGGTTCGGGACACTAAGCTCCTACGAGCAGTACTTC; CDR3: CASSWFGTLSSYEQYF
size: -; J: TRBJ2-1; V: TRBV7-9; D: -; DNA: TGTGCCAGCAGACAAGGTTGGCAGGGGTCCTACAATGAGCAGTTCTTC; CDR3: CASRQGWQGSYNEQFF
size: many; J: TRBJ1-1; V: TRBV5-1; D: -; DNA: TGCGCCAGCAGGGTGGAGGGGTCCACTGAAGCTTTCTTT; CDR3: CASRVEGSTEAFF
size: -; J: TRBJ1-1; V: TRBV5-1; D: -; DNA: TGCGCCAGCAGCCTACAGGGTAACACTGAAGCTTTCTTT; CDR3: CASSLQGNTEAFF
size: few; J: TRBJ2-2; V: TRBV7-3; D: -; DNA: TGTGCCAGCAGCAAACATGACTTAAACACCGGGGAGCTGTTTTTT; CDR3: CASSKHDLNTGELFF
size: -; J: TRBJ2-3; V: TRBV10-3; D: -; DNA: TGTGCCATCAGTGAAGTTCGGACAGATACGCAGTATTTT; CDR3: CAISEVRTDTQYF